The present T cell receptor beta chain was sequenced within a study of blood T cell repertoires in COVID-19. Study-wide context: Collection of acute and convalescent COVID-19 samples took place in the United States, Italy and Spain. PBMCs, B-cell-depleted T cells, or T cells provided the cDNA or gDNA that made up the material.

Original data processing: Using reference gene primer amplification, nucleated cell counts were estimated. TCRdb's copy holds only in-frame clones and misses some; the assay was immunoSEQ multiplex PCR. The V and J calls and clone size come from that table; D and trimming were worked out from the DNA. There are 91,000 or so clones in the sample; roughly 78% occur only once, and 6% to 7.5% lies in the top ten. V lost 7 bases, J lost 7 bases, and 11 bases lay in between. There are 11 residues in the CDR3. Germline loops: CDR1 SGHRS, CDR2 YFSETQ. This sequence originates from a man aged 50 to 60 with active or convalescent COVID-19. The V and J genes are TRBV5-1 and TRBJ2-5; D is unclear. The specimen was peripheral blood. The CDR3 bases are TGCGCCAGCCATCATTCCGGGACCCAGTACTTC. Its translation: CASHHSGTQYF. The variable domain in full, with the rest retrieved from reference TRBV5-1 and TRBJ2-5, is KAGVTQTPRYLIKTRGQQVTLSCSPISGHRSVSWYQQTPGQGLQFLFEYFSETQRNKGNFPGRFSGRQFSNSRSEMNVSTLELGDSALYLCASHHSGTQYFGPGTRLLVL.